The 2 T cell receptor beta chains in this list originate from one sample, sequenced in a study of blood T cells in healthy people across ages. With a J-beta primer mix and a sample-barcoded 5' primer, a second PCR ran about 6 to 11 cycles. TCRdb re-analysed the 5' RACE reads in MiXCR, keeping a single row per CDR3 protein. The table lists 650,000 to 1,000,000 distinct CDR3 sequences, 30% to 45% of them singletons. Sequenced: blood. All receptors derive from a man in his late teens or twenties in good health.

This clonotype was seen once. The chain employs TRBV12-3 or TRBV12-4 and TRBJ2-5; 12 bases are a match to TRBD2. Unmatched junction bases numbered 4, after V lost 6 bases and J lost 2 bases. This CDR3 has 15 residues. In DNA, the CDR3 is TGTGCCAGCAGGGGACTAGCGGGCCTTCAAGAGACCCAGTACTTC. Translating gives CASRGLAGLQETQYF.

V is TRBV5-1 and J is TRBJ2-1; possible D gene TRBD2, 5 bases. CDR1 is SGHRS, CDR2 YFSETQ, per germline. The V end lost 0 bases, the J end lost 5 bases, and 15 bases lay between the germline ends. The CDR3 extends over 16 amino acids. CDR3 amino acids: CASSLVPRGSHNEQFF. The CDR3 DNA is TGCGCCAGCAGCTTGGTCCCACGGGGAAGCCACAATGAGCAGTTCTTC.